These 3 T cell receptor beta chains were all obtained from the same sample, sequenced in a study of CDR3 diversity in severe acne. TCRdb re-called the PCR reads through MiXCR, storing one row per CDR3 protein. The table has approximately 97,000 distinct CDR3 sequences, under 60% seen once. The sample taken for sequencing was blood. The source is a male donor with acne.

This clonotype was detected a few times. V usage is TRBV24-1 and J usage is TRBJ1-2; D might be TRBD1 (5 bases). The V gene's germline CDR1 is KGHDR and CDR2 SFDVKD. V was pared by 3 bases and J by 1 base, with 8 bases between. This CDR3 is 14 amino acids long. The CDR3 sequence is CATSDLDSNYGYTF. DNA of the CDR3: TGTGCCACCAGTGATCTCGACAGTAACTATGGCTACACCTTC.

J is TRBJ1-5 and V is TRBV6-1; the D is unclear. Germline values: CDR1 MNHNS, CDR2 SASEGT. The CDR3 spans 11 residues. The V end was cut by 7 bases, the J end by 6 bases, with 7 bases between. CDR3 in DNA: TGTGCCAGCACAGCGGGTCAGCCCCAGCATTTT. It codes for CASTAGQPQHF.

The chain uses TRBV5-1 and TRBJ2-7; possible D gene TRBD1, 5 bases. Germline V gives CDR1 SGHRS, CDR2 YFSETQ. Deletions cut 3 bases from V and 6 bases from J, with 13 bases between. The CDR3 sequence is 13 residues long. CDR3 sequence (DNA): TGCGCCAGCAGCTATGGGGCTCTCTGCGAGCAGTACTTC. It translates to CASSYGALCEQYF. Using reference TRBV5-1 and TRBJ2-7 for the parts outside the CDR3, the full variable domain is KAGVTQTPRYLIKTRGQQVTLSCSPISGHRSVSWYQQTPGQGLQFLFEYFSETQRNKGNFPGRFSGRQFSNSRSEMNVSTLELGDSALYLCASSYGALCEQYFGPGTRLTVT.